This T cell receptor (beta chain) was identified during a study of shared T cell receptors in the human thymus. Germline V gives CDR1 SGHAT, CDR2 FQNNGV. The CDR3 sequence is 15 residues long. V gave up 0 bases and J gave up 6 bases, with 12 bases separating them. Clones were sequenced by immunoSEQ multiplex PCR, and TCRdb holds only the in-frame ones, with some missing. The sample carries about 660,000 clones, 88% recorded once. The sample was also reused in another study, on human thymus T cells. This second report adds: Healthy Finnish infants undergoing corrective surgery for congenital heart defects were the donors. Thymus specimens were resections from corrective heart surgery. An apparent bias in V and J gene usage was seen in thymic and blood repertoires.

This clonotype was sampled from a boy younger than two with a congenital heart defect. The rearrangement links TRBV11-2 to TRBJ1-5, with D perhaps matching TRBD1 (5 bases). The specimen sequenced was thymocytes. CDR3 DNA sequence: TGTGCCAGCAGCTTAGAAGGGAGGGGAGGTCAGCCCCAGCATTTT. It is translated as CASSLEGRGGQPQHF.